This TCR beta chain was found in a study of immune heterogeneity within non-small cell lung tumors. Germline V gene lookup returns CDR1 LNHDA and CDR2 SQIVND (reference sequence). This CDR3 has 13 residues. V gave up 7 bases and J gave up 0 bases, with 9 bases separating them. This clonotype is deemed medium-sized. The template for each sample was 600 ng of genomic DNA, which had been extracted from bulk tumor tissue. While surgery was under way, several biopsies spaced far apart were taken per primary tumor. Curative surgical treatment was performed in patients who had newly diagnosed, untreated non-small cell lung cancer. TCR beta CDR3 amplification used multiplex PCR with 32 V and 13 J primers. TCRdb itself ran the multiplex PCR reads through MiXCR, one entry per CDR3 protein. Of thousands of distinct CDR3 sequences in the sample, roughly 14% were seen once.

The V and J genes are TRBV19 and TRBJ1-1; possibly TRBD1 for D (5 bases). The receptor was isolated from a female donor with non-small cell lung cancer. The sequenced sample consisted of lung tumor tissue. The CDR3 loop reads CASMGPMNTEAFF. In DNA form, the CDR3 reads TGTGCCAGTATGGGACCTATGAACACTGAAGCTTTCTTT.